This T cell receptor (beta chain) was sequenced in a study of T cell clonality in common variable immunodeficiency. Findings and caveats of the study: Reportedly, TCR beta sequences from common variable immunodeficiency showed fewer deletions and N-nucleotide insertions. CVID subjects shared fewer TCRbeta clones than healthy controls did.

Assay: immunoSEQ multiplex PCR; the TCRdb copy retains only in-frame clones and omits some. Found here are more than 35,000 clones, no singletons; the ten largest cover around 6%. Trimming left V 5 bases short and J 6 bases short, with 11 bases between. Germline V gene sequence: CDR1 SEHNR, CDR2 FQNEAQ (reference sequence). The CDR3 sequence is 12 residues long. A few counts support this clone. The antigen remains undetermined. The read terminates 3 residues before the CDR3 end, so the remaining end is supplied by the germline J gene. The J gene is TRBJ2-7, the V gene TRBV7-9, with D tentatively TRBD2 (5 bases). The source of this sequence is a human donor with common variable immunodeficiency. The sequenced sample consisted of peripheral blood mononuclear cells. The sequenced part of the CDR3 DNA is TGTGCCAGCAGCCCCGGGGTTACCGAG. Translation gives CASSPGVTE. The entire CDR3 protein is CASSPGVTEQYF. The full variable domain, its missing parts supplied by reference TRBV7-9 and TRBJ2-7, is DTGVSQNPRHKITKRGQNVTFRCDPISEHNRLYWYRQTLGQGPEFLTYFQNEAQLEKSRLLSDRFSAERPKGSFSTLEIQRTEQGDSAMYLCASSPGVTEQYFGPGTRLTVT.